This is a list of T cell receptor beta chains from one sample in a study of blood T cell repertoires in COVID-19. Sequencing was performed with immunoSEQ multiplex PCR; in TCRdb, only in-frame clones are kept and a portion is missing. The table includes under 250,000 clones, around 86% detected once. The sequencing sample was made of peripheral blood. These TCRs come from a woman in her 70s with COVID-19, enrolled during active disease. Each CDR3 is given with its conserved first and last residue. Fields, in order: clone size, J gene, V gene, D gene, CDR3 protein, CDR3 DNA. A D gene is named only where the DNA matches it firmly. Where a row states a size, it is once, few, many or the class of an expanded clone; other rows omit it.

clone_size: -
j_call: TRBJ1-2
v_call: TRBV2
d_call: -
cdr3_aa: CASSDNRWGGYTF
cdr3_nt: TGTGCCAGCAGTGATAATAGGTGGGGCGGCTACACCTTC

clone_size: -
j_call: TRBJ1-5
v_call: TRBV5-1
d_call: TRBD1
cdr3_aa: CASSFGTANNQPQHF
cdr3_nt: TGCGCCAGCAGCTTCGGGACAGCGAACAATCAGCCCCAGCATTTT

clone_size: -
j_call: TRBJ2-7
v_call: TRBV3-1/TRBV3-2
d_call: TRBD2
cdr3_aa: CASSQDRRTSGRSSYEQYF
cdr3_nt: TGTGCCAGCAGCCAAGATCGGAGGACTAGCGGGAGAAGCTCCTACGAGCAGTACTTC

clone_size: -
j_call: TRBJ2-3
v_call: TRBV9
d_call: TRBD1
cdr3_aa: CASSVAVGTGQDTQYF
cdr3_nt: TGTGCCAGCAGCGTAGCCGTCGGGACAGGGCAAGATACGCAGTATTTT

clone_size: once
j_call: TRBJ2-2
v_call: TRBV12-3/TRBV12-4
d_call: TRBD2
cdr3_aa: CADGTSGTGELFF
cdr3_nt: TGTGCCGATGGGACTAGCGGGACCGGGGAGCTGTTTTTT

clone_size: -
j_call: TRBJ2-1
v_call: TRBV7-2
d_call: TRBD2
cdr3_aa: CASSPTSGRANEQFF
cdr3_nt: TGTGCCAGCAGCCCAACTAGCGGGAGGGCAAATGAGCAGTTCTTC

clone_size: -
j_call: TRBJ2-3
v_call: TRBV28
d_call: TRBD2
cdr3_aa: CASSLAGGDNTQYF
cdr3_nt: TGTGCCAGCAGTTTAGCGGGAGGGGACAATACGCAGTATTTT

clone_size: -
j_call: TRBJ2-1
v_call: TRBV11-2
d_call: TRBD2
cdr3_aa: CASSQGLAPNNEQFF
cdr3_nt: TGTGCCAGCAGCCAGGGACTAGCGCCGAACAATGAGCAGTTCTTC

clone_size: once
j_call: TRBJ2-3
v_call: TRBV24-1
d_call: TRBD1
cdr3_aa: CATSAPDRPSTDTQYF
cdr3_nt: TGTGCCACCAGTGCTCCGGACAGGCCTAGCACAGATACGCAGTATTTT

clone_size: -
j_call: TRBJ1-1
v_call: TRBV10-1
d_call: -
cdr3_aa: CASSESGVGDNTEAFF
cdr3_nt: TGCGCCAGCAGTGAGTCAGGGGTCGGTGACAACACTGAAGCTTTCTTT

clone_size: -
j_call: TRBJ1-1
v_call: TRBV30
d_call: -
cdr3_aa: CAWSLYRGEAFF
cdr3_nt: TGTGCCTGGAGCCTTTATCGGGGAGAAGCTTTCTTT

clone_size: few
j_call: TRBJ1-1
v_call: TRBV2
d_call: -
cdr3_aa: CASSEQRDTEAFF
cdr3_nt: TGTGCCAGCAGTGAACAGCGGGACACTGAAGCTTTCTTT

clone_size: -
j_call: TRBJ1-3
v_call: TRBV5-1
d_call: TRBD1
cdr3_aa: CASSLLPTSTGGSGNTIYF
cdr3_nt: TGCGCCAGCAGCCTATTACCCACCTCGACAGGGGGCTCTGGAAACACCATATATTTT

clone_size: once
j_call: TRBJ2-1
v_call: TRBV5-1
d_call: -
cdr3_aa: CASSRPPVTNEQFF
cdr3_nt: TGCGCCAGCAGCCGCCCTCCGGTGACTAATGAGCAGTTCTTC

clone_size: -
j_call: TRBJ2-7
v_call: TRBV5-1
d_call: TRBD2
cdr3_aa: CASSLGASGWEQYF
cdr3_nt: TGCGCCAGCAGCTTGGGTGCTAGCGGGTGGGAGCAGTACTTC

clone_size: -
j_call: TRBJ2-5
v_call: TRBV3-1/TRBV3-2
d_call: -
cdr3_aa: CASSQWTGETQYF
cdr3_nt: TGTGCCAGCAGCCAATGGACTGGAGAGACCCAGTACTTC

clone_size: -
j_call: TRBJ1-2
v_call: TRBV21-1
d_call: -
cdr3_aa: CASSKTGQGNYGYTF
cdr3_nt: TGTGCCAGCAGCAAAACGGGACAGGGGAACTATGGCTACACCTTC

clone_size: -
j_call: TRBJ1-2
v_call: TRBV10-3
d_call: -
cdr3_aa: CAIMGQVDGYTF
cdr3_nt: TGTGCCATCATGGGCCAGGTCGATGGCTACACCTTC

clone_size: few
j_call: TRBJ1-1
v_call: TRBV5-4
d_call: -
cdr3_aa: CASSYMNTEAFF
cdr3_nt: TGTGCCAGCAGCTACATGAACACTGAAGCTTTCTTT

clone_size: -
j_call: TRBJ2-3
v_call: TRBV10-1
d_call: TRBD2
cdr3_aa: CASSDFGTSGTDTQYF
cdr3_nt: TGCGCCAGCAGTGATTTCGGGACTAGCGGCACAGATACGCAGTATTTT

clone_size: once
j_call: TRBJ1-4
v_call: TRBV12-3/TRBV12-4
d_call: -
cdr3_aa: CASSLRHDEKLFF
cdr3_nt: TGTGCCAGCAGCTTGAGACATGATGAAAAACTGTTTTTT